The T cell receptor beta chain under discussion was sequenced for a study of T cell responses to AZD1222 COVID-19 vaccine. CDR1 SGDLS and CDR2 YYNGEE come from the germline V gene. This CDR3 is 13 amino acids long. Trimming pared 7 bases from V and 5 bases from J, leaving 16 bases between. Comments on this clone: What it binds is unknown.

Study outcomes and limitations: Increased Spike-specific TCR breadth and depth were observed after two AZD1222 doses. The repertoires were collected only after the peak T cell response. Of spike-specific TCRs, nearly half reportedly target regions left unmutated in variants. Spike was spanned by vaccine-associated CD4 TCRs, which were dominant at 160-218 and 743-854.

TCRdb's table, derived via immunoSEQ multiplex PCR, lists solely in-frame clones and lacks some. The sample includes around 140,000 clones, more than 85% of them seen just once. The chain recombines TRBV9 with TRBJ2-7; D unresolved. The sequence came from an adult in good health. The source material was peripheral blood, sampled on day 0 of AZD1222 vaccination. CDR3 nucleotides: TGTGCCAGCTTAGCCCCAGCGATCCACGAGCAGTACTTC. Translating it yields CASLAPAIHEQYF.